This T cell receptor (beta chain) comes out of a study of shared clonotypes between healthy human individuals. CDR1 and CDR2 from the germline V gene are SNHLY and FYNNEI. The CDR3 loop spans 14 amino acids. The ends were cut back, 6 bases at V and 3 bases at J, with 11 bases in the middle. This clone was seen once. This sample also contains other DNA sequences that code for the same CDR3. Only in-frame clones appear in the TCRdb table, and some are missing; sequencing was by immunoSEQ multiplex PCR. The sample carries around 2.5 million clones, 80% to 95% recorded once. Input material: naive CD4+ T cells from PBMCs. Noted subset: CD45RA+ positively selected. The sequence was collected from a man between 18 and 35 years old in good health. Some clones in this sample may be carry-over from other donors' samples. This chain connects TRBV2 to TRBJ1-4; D uncertain. The CDR3 DNA follows: TGTGCCAGCAGCGCGGGTCTTGCTAATGAAAAACTGTTTTTT. Translating gives CASSAGLANEKLFF.